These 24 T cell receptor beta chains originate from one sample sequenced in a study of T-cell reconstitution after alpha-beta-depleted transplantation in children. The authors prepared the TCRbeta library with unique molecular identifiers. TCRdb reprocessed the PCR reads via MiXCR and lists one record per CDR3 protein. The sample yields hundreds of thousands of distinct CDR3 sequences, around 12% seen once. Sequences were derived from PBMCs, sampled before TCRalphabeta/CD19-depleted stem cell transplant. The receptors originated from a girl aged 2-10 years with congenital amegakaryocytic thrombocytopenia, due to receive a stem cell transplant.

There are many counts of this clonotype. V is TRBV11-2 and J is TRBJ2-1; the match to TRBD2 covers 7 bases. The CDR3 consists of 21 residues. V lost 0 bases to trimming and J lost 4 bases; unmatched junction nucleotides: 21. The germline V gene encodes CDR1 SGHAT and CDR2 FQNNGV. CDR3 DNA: TGTGCCAGCAGCTTAGAGACCGGGACTACCTATGGACCTATCTCATACAATGAGCAGTTCTTC. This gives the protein CASSLETGTTYGPISYNEQFF.

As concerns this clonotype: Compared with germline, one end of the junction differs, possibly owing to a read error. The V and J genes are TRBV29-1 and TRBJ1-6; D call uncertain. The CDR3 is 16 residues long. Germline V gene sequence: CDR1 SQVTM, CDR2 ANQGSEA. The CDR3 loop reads CSVKESPSSYNSPLHF. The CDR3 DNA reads TGCAGCGTTAAAGAGTCCCCGAGCTCCTATAATTCACCCCTCCACTTT.

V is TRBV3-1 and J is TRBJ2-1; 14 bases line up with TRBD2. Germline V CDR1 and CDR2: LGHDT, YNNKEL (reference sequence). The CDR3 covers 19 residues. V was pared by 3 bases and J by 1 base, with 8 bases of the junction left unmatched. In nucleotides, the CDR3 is TGTGCCAGCAGCCATCCGGGACTAGCGGGAGTTAAGTCCTACAATGAGCAGTTCTTC. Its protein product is CASSHPGLAGVKSYNEQFF.

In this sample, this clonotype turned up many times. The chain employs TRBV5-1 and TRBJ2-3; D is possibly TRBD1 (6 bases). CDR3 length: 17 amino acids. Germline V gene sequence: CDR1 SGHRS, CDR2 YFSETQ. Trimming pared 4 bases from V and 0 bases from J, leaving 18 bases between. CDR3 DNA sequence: TGCGCCAGCAGCCCATTGGTAGTGGGGGCTAGCACAGATACGCAGTATTTT. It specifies CASSPLVVGASTDTQYF.

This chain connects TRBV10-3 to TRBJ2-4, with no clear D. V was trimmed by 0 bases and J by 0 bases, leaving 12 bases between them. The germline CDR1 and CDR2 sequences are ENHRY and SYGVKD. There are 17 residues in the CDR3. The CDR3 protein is CAISESESPLAKNIQYF. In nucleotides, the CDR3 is TGTGCCATCAGTGAGTCGGAGTCTCCTCTAGCCAAAAACATTCAGTACTTC.

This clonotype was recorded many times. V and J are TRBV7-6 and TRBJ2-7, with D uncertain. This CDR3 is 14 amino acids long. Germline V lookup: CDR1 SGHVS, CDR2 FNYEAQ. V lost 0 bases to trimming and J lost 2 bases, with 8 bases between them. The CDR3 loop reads CASSLAPVTYEQYF. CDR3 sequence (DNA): TGTGCCAGCAGCTTAGCGCCGGTAACCTACGAGCAGTACTTC. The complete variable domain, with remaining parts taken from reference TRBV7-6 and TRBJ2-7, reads GAGVSQSPRYKVTKRGQDVALRCDPISGHVSLYWYRQALGQGPEFLTYFNYEAQQDKSGLPNDRFSAERPEGSISTLTIQRTEQRDSAMYRCASSLAPVTYEQYFGPGTRLTVT.

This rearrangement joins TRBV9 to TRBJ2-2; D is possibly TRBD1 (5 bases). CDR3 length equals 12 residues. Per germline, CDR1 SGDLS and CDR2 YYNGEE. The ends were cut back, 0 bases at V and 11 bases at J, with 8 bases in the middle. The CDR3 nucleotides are TGTGCCAGCAGCGTAGGACAGAGCGAGCTGTTTTTT. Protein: CASSVGQSELFF.

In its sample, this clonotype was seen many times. CDR3 sequence: CAISQDTGAHNNEQFF. The CDR3 DNA is TGTGCCATCAGTCAGGATACAGGGGCGCACAACAATGAGCAGTTCTTC. V is TRBV10-3 and J is TRBJ2-1; 7 positions agree with TRBD1. CDR3 size: 16 residues. The junction had 12 bases not matched to a gene; V was cut back by 5 bases and J by 5 bases. Germline CDR1 and CDR2: ENHRY and SYGVKD.

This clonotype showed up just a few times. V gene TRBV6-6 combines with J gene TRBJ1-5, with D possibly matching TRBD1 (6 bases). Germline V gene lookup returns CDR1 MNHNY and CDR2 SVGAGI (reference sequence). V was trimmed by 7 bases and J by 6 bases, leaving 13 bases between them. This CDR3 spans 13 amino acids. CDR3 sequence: CASNEGGGQPQHF. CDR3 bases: TGTGCCAGCAATGAGGGGGGTGGTCAGCCCCAGCATTTT.

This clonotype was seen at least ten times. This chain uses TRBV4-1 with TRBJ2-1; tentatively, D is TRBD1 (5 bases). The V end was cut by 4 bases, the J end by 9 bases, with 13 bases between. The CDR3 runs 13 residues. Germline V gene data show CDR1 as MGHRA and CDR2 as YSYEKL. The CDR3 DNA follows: TGCGCCAGCAGCCCCCTCTCAGGGCCTGAGCAGTTCTTC. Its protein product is CASSPLSGPEQFF.

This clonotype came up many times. The CDR3: CSARDLRPNRYNEQFF. The CDR3 DNA follows: TGCAGTGCTAGAGATCTGAGGCCGAACCGCTACAATGAGCAGTTCTTC. This chain links TRBV20-1 with TRBJ2-1, with D hard to call. Trimming removed 0 bases from V and 3 bases from J, with 15 bases in between. Per germline, CDR1 DFQATT and CDR2 SNEGSKA (reference sequence). The CDR3 is made up of 16 amino acids.

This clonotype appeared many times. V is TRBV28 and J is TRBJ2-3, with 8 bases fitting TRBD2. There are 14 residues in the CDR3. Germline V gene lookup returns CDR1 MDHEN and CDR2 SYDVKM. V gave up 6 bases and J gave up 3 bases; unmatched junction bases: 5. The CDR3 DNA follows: TGTGCCAGCAGCCAGGTAGCGGGAACAGATACGCAGTATTTT. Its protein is CASSQVAGTDTQYF.

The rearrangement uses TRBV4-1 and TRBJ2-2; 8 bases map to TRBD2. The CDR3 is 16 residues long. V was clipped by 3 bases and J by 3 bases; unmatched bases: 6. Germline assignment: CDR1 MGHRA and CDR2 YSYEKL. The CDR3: CASSHWTSRDTGELFF. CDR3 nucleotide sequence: TGCGCCAGCAGCCATTGGACTAGCAGAGACACCGGGGAGCTGTTTTTT.

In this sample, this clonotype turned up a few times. The CDR3 DNA sequence: TGTGCCAGCAGCCAAGTGGACTACGGCTACGAGCAGTACTTC. Translated, it gives CASSQVDYGYEQYF. The chain employs TRBV9 and TRBJ2-7; D is perhaps TRBD2 (6 bases). This CDR3 comprises 14 residues. The germline gives CDR1 SGDLS, CDR2 YYNGEE. Trimming pared 4 bases from V and 3 bases from J, leaving 14 bases between.

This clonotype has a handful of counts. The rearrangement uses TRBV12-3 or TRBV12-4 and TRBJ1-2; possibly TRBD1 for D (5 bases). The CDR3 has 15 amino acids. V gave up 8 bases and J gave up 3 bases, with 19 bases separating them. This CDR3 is CASLYAGLIHYGYTF. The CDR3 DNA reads TGTGCCAGCCTCTACGCAGGGTTGATACACTATGGCTACACCTTC.

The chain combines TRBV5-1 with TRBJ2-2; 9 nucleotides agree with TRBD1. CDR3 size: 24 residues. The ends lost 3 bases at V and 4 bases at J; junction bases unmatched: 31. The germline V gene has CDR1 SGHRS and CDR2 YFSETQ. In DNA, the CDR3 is TGCGCCAGCAGCTACGTGGGACAGGGCCCTGAGAAGGCAGTTTTCGCCATTCCCACCGGGGAGCTGTTTTTT. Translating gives CASSYVGQGPEKAVFAIPTGELFF.

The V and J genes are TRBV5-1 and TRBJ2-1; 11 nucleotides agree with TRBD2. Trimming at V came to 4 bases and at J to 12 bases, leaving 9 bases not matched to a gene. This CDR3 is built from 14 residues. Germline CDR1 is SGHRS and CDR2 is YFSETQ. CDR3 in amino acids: CASSLGLAETVQFF. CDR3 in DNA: TGCGCCAGCAGCCTGGGACTAGCGGAGACTGTGCAGTTCTTC.

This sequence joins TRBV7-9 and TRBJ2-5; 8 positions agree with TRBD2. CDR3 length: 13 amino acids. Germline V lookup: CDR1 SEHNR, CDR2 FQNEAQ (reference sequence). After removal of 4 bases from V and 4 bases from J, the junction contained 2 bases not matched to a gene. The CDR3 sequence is CASSYAGGETQYF. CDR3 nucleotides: TGTGCCAGCAGCTATGCGGGGGGAGAGACCCAGTACTTC.

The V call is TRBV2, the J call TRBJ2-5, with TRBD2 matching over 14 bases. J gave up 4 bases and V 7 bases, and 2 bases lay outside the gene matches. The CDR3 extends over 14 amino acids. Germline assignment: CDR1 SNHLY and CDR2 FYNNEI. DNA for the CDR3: TGTGCCAGCAAAGGGACTAGCGGGAGAGAGACCCAGTACTTC. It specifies CASKGTSGRETQYF.

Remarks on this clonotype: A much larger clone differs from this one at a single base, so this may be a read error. CDR3 bases: TGCGCCAGCAGCTTGGCCCCGGGCTTCGAGTATGGCTACACCTTC. Protein sequence: CASSLAPGFEYGYTF. The rearrangement links TRBV5-1 to TRBJ1-2; D is undetermined. CDR1 SGHRS and CDR2 YFSETQ come from the germline V gene. There are 15 residues in the CDR3. The germline V and J ends were trimmed by 0 bases and 5 bases, with 14 bases remaining between them.

The CDR3 here is CASSVGPLIYGYTF. For the CDR3, the DNA is TGTGCCAGCAGTGTGGGACCGCTAATTTATGGCTACACCTTC. J is TRBJ1-2 and V is TRBV12-3 or TRBV12-4, with D tentatively TRBD1 (5 bases). Trimming removed 5 bases from V and 5 bases from J, with 15 bases in between. This CDR3 contains 14 residues.

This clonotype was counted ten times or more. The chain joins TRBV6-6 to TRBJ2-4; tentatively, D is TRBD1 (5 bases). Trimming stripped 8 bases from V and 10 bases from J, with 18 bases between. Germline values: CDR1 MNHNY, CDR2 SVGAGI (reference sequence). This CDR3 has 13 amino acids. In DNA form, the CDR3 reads TGTGCCAGCGGACCTCTAGGGGTAGTGATTCAGTACTTC. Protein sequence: CASGPLGVVIQYF.

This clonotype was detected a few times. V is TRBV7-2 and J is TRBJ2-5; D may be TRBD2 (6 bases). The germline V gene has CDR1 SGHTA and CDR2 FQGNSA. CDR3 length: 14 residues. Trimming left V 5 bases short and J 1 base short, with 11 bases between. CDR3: CASSPWDFQETQYF. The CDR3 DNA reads TGTGCCAGCAGCCCCTGGGACTTCCAAGAGACCCAGTACTTC.

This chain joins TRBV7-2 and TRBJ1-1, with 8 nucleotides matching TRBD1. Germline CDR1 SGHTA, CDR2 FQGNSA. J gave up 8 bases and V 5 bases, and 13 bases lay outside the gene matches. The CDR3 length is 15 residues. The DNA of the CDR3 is TGTGCCAGCAGCCCCTATTCCGTCAGGGGGCAAGAAGCTTTCTTT. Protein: CASSPYSVRGQEAFF.